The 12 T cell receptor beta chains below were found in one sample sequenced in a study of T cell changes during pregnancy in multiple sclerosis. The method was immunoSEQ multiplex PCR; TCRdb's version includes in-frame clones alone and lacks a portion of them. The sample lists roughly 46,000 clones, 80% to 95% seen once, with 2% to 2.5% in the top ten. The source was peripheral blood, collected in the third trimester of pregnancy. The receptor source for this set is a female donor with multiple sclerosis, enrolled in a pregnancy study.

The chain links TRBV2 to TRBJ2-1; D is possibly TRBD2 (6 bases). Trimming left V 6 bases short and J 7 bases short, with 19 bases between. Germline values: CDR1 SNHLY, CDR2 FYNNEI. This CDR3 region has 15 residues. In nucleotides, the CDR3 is TGTGCCAGCAGGCACTCAGTTTCAAGCGGGAATGAGCAGTTCTTC. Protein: CASRHSVSSGNEQFF. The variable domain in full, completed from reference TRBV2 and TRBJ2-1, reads EPEVTQTPSHQVTQMGQEVILRCVPISNHLYFYWYRQILGQKVEFLVSFYNNEISEKSEIFDDQFSVERPDGSNFTLKIRSTKLEDSAMYFCASRHSVSSGNEQFFGPGTRLTVL.

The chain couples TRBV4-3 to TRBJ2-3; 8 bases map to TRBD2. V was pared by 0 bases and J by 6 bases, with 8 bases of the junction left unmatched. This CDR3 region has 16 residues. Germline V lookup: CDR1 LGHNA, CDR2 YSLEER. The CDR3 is CASSQDLFGLADTQYF. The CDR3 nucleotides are TGCGCCAGCAGCCAAGATCTGTTCGGACTAGCTGATACGCAGTATTTT.

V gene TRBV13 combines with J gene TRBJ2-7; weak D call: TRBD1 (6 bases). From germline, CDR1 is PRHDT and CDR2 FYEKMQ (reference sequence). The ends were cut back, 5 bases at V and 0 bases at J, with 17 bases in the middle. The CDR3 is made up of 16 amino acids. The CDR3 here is CASSLQGSGISYEQYF. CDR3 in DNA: TGTGCCAGCAGCCTCCAGGGGAGCGGTATCTCCTACGAGCAGTACTTC.

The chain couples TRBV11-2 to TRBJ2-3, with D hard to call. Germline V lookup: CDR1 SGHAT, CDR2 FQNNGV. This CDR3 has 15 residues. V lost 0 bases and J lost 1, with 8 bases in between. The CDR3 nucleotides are TGTGCCAGCAGCTTAGATCAGGTCCGCACAGATACGCAGTATTTT. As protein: CASSLDQVRTDTQYF.

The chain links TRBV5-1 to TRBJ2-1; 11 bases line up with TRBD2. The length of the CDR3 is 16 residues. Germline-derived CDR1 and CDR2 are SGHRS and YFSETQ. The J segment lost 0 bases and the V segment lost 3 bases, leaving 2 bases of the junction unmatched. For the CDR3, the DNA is TGCGCCAGCAGCTCCACTAGCGGGAGCTCCTACAATGAGCAGTTCTTC. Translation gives CASSSTSGSSYNEQFF. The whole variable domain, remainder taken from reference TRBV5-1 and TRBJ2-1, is KAGVTQTPRYLIKTRGQQVTLSCSPISGHRSVSWYQQTPGQGLQFLFEYFSETQRNKGNFPGRFSGRQFSNSRSEMNVSTLELGDSALYLCASSSTSGSSYNEQFFGPGTRLTVL.

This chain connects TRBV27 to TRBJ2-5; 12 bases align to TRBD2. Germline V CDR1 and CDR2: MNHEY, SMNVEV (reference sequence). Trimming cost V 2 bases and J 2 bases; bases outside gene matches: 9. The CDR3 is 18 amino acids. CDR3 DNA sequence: TGTGCCAGCAGTTTAAAGGGCCTAGCGGGAGGGTGGCAAGAGACCCAGTACTTC. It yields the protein CASSLKGLAGGWQETQYF.

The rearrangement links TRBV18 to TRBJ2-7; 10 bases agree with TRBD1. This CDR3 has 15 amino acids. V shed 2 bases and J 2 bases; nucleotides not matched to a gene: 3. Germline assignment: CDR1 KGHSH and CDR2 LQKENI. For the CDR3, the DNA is TGTGCCAGCTCACCAACCGGGACAGGGGCCTACGAGCAGTACTTC. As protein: CASSPTGTGAYEQYF.

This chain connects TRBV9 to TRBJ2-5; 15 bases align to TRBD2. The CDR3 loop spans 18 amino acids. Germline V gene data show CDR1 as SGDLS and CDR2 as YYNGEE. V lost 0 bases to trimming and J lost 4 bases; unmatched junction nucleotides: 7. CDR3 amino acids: CASSVGGLAGGPGETQYF. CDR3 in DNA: TGTGCCAGCAGCGTAGGAGGACTAGCGGGAGGGCCCGGAGAGACCCAGTACTTC.

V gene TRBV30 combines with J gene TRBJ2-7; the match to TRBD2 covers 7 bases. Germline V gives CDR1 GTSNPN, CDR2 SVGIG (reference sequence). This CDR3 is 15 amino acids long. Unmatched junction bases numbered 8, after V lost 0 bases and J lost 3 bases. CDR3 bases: TGTGCCTGGAGTGTTGGGGGAGGGGTGGGCTACGAGCAGTACTTC. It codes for CAWSVGGGVGYEQYF.

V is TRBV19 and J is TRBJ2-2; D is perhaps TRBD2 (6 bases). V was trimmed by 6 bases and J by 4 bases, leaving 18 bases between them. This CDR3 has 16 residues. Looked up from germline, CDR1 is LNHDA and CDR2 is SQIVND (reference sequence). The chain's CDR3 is CASRTGGTGVTGELFF. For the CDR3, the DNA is TGTGCCAGTAGGACTGGCGGGACGGGGGTCACCGGGGAGCTGTTTTTT.

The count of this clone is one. The CDR3 protein is CASSARATLGLAGGNEQFF. Here the CDR3 DNA reads TGTGCCAGCAGCGCCCGGGCGACCCTTGGGCTAGCGGGAGGCAATGAGCAGTTCTTC. This chain uses TRBV9 with TRBJ2-1; 11 bases are a match to TRBD2. V shed 3 bases and J 6 bases; nucleotides not matched to a gene: 17. Germline CDR1 is SGDLS and CDR2 is YYNGEE. This CDR3 comprises 19 residues.

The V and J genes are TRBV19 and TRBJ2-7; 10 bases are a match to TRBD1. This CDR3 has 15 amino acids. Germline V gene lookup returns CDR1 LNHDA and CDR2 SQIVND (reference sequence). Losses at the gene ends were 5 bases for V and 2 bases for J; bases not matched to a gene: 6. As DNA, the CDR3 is TGTGCCAGTAGTTCGACCGGGACAGGGGCCTACGAGCAGTACTTC. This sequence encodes CASSSTGTGAYEQYF.